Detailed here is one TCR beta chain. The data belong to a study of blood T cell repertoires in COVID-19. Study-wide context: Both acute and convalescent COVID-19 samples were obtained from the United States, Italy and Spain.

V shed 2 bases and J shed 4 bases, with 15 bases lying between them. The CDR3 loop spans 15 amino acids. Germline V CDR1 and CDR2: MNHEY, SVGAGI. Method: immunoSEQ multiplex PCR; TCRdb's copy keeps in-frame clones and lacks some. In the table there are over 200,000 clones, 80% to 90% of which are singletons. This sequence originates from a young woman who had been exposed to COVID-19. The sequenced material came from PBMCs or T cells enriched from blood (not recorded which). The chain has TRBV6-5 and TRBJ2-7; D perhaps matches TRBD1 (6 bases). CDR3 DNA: TGTGCCAGCAGTTACGCCACAGGGACGGCGTACGAGCAGTACTTC. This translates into CASSYATGTAYEQYF.